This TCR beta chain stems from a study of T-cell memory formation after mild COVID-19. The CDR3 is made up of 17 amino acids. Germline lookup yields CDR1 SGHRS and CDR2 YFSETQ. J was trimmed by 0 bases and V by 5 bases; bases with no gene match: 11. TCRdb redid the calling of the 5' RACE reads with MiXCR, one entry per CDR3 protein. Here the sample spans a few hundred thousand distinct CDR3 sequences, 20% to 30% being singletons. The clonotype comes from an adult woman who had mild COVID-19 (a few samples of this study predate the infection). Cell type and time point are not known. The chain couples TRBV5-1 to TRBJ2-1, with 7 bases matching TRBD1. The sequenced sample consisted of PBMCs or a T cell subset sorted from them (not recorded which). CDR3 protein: CASSEQGTLLSYNEQFF. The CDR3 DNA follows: TGCGCCAGCAGTGAACAGGGGACCCTTCTCTCCTACAATGAGCAGTTCTTC.